The clone carrying this TCR beta chain has a handful of counts. This table comes from immunoSEQ multiplex PCR, and its TCRdb copy is limited to in-frame clones, with some not included. Among under 100,000 clones listed, roughly 85% were seen once. This sample was taken from a study of identifying expanded T cells in peripheral blood. The germline V gene has CDR1 ENHRY and CDR2 SYGVKD. The CDR3 has 14 amino acids. With 0 bases removed from V and 2 bases from J, the gap between germline ends came to 5 bases. Source material: blood. The TCR originated in a person aged 18 to 75 in good health. The rearrangement uses TRBV10-3 and TRBJ2-1; no reliable D call. Here the CDR3 DNA reads TGTGCCATCAGTGAGTCTAAAGCCTACAATGAGCAGTTCTTC. This translates into CAISESKAYNEQFF.